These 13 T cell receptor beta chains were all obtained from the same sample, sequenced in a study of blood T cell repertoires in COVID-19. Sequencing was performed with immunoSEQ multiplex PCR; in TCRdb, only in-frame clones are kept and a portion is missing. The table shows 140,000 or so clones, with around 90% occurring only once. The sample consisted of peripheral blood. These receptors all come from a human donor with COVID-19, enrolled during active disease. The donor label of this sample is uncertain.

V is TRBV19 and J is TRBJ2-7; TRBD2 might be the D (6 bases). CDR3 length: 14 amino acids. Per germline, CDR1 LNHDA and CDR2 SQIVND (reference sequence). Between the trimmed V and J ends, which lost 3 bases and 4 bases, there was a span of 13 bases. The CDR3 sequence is CASSISGSEYEQYF. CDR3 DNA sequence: TGTGCCAGTAGTATTAGCGGCAGTGAGTACGAGCAGTACTTC.

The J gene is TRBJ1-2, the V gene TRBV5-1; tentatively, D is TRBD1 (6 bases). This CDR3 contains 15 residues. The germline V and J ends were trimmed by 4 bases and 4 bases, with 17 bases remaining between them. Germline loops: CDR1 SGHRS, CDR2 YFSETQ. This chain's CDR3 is CASSRTQGTIYGYTF. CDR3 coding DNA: TGCGCCAGCAGCCGTACTCAGGGGACCATCTATGGCTACACCTTC.

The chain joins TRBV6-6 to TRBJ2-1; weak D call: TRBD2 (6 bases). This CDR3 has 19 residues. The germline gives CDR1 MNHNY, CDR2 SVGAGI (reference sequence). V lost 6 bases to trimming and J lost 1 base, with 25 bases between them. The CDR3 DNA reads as TGTGCCAGCAGCTATTCCCCGTTTTCGGACGGGGGATCCTACAATGAGCAGTTCTTC. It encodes CASSYSPFSDGGSYNEQFF.

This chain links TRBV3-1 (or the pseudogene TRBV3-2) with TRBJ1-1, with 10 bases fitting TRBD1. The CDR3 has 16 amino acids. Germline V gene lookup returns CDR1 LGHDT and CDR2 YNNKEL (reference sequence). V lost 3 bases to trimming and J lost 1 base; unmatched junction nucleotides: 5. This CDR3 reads CASSHWGQGRNTEAFF. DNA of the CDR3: TGTGCCAGCAGCCACTGGGGACAGGGGCGGAACACTGAAGCTTTCTTT.

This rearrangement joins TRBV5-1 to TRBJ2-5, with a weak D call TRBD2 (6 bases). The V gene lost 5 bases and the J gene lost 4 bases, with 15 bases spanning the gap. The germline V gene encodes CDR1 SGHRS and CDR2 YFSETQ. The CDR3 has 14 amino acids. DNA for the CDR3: TGCGCCAGCAGTCCGGGTCACGGGGGAGAGACCCAGTACTTC. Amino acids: CASSPGHGGETQYF.

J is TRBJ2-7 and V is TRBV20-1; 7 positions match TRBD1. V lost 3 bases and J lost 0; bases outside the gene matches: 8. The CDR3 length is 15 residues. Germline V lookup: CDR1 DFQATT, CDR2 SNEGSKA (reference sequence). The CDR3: CSASMRDRYSYEQYF. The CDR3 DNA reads TGCAGTGCTAGTATGAGGGACAGATACTCCTACGAGCAGTACTTC.

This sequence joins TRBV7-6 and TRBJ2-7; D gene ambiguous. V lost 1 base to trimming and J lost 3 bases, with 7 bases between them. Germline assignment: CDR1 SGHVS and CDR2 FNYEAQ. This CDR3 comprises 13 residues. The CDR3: CASSLGPLYEQYF. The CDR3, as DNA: TGTGCCAGCAGCTTAGGTCCCCTCTACGAGCAGTACTTC.

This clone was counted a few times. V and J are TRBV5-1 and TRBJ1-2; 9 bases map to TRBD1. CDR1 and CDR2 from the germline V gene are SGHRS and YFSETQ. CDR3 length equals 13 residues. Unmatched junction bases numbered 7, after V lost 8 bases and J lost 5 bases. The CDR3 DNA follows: TGCGCCAGTGCCGGGACAGGGTTGTATGGCTACACCTTC. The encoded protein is CASAGTGLYGYTF.

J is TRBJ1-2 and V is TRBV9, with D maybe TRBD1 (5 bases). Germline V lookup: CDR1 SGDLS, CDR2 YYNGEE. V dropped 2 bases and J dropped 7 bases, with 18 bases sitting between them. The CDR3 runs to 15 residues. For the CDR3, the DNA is TGTGCCAGCAGCGTGGCCCTCCTGGGGCAGCGTGGCTACACCTTC. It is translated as CASSVALLGQRGYTF. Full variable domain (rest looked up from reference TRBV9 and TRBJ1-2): DSGVTQTPKHLITATGQRVTLRCSPRSGDLSVYWYQQSLDQGLQFLIQYYNGEERAKGNILERFSAQQFPDLHSELNLSSLELGDSALYFCASSVALLGQRGYTFGSGTRLTVV.

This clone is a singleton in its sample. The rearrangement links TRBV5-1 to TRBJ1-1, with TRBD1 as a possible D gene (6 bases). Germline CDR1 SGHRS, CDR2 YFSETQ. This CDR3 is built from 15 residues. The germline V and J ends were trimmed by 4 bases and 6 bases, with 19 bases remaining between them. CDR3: CASSAGTQGNSEAFF. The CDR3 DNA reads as TGCGCCAGCAGCGCTGGGACACAGGGAAATTCTGAAGCTTTCTTT.

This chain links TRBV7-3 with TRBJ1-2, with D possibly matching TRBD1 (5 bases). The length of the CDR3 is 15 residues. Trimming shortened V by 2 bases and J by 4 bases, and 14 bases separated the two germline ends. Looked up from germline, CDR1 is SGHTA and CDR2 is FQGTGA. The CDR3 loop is CASSLGGGDPYGYTF. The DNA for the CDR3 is TGTGCCAGCAGCTTAGGCGGAGGGGACCCCTATGGCTACACCTTC.

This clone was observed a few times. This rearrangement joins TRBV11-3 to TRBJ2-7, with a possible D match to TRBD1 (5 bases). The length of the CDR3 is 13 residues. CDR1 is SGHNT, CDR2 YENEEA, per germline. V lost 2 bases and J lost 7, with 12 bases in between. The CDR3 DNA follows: TGTGCCAGCAGCTTATATCAGGGATGGGAGCAGTACTTC. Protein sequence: CASSLYQGWEQYF.

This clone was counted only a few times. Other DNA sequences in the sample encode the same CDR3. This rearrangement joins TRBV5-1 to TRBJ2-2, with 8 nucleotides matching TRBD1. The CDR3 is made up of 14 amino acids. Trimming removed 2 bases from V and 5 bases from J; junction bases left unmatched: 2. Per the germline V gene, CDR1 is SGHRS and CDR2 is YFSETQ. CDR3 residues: CASSLGQGTGELFF. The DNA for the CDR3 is TGCGCCAGCAGCTTAGGACAGGGAACCGGGGAGCTGTTTTTT.